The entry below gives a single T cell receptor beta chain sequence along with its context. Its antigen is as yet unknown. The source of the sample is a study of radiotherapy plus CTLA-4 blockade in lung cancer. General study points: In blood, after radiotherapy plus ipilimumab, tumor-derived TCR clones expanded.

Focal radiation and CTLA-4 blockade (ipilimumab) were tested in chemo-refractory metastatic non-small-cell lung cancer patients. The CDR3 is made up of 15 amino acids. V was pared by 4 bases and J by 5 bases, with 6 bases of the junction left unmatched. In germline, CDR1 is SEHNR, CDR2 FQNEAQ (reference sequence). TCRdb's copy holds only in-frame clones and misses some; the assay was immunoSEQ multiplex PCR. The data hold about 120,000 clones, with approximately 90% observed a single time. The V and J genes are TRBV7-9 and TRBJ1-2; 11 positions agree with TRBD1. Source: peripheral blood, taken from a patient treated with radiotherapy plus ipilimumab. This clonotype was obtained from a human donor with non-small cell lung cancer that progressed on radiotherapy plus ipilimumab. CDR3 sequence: CASSSRTGGRYGYTF. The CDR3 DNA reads TGTGCCAGCAGCTCCCGGACAGGGGGCCGGTATGGCTACACCTTC.